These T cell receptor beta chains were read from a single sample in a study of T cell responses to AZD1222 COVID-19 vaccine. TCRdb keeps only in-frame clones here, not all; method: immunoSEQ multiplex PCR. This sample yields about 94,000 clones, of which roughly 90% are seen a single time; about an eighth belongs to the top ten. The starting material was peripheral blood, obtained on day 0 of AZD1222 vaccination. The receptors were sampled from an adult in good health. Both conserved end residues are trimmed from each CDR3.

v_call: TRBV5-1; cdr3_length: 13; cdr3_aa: ASSFLGQGEYGYT
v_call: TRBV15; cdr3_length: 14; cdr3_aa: ATSRGGQGGYEKLF
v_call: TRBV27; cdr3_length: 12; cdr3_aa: ASWTGSGSGQAF
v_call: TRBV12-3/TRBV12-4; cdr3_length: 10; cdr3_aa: ASSFPLGVQY
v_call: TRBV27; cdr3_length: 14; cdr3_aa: ASRDDRGMNTGELF
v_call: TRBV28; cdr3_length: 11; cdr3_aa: ASIPMGGSGYT
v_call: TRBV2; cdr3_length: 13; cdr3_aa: ASRRTGLPNQPQH
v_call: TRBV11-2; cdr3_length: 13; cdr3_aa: ASSLGGGEHSPLH
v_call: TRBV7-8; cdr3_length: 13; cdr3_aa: ASSFVAGGRETQY
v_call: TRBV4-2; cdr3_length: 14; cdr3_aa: ASSPTGLAGGNEQF
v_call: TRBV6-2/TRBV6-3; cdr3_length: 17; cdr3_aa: ASSPLTSGTGTHNYGYT
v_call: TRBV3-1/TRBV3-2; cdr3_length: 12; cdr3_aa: ASRPTGGNTEAF
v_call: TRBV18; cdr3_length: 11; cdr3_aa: ASSPEGSLRAF
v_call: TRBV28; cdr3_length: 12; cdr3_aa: ASRSGGSNQPQH
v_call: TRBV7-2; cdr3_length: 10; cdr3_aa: ASSDGRNEAF
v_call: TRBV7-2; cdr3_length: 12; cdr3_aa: ASSLDSSGNTIY
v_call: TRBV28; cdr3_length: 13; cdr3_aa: ASSLLRAVTGELF
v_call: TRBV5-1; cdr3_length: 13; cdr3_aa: ASSRRTSRPGELF
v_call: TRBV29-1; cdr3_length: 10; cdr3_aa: SVGRSNEKLF
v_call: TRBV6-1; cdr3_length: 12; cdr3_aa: ASSEAGRGDTQY
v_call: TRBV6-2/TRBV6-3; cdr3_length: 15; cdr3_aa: ASSYKNRPATNEKLF